Sequencing of this TCR beta chain was carried out in a study of T-cell memory formation after mild COVID-19. General observations from the study: From day 15 to 85, contracting clones were balanced between CD4 and CD8, whereas later expanders leaned toward CD4+. What remained unconfirmed was the SARS-CoV-2 specificity of second-wave clones peaking on day 37.

TCRdb used MiXCR to reprocess the 5' RACE reads, holding one entry per CDR3 protein. The sample lists about 290,000 distinct CDR3 sequences, about a sixth occurring once. CDR1 is DFQATT and CDR2 is SNEGSKA in the germline V gene (reference sequence). Trimming stripped 6 bases from V and 0 bases from J, with 14 bases between. The CDR3 has 14 residues. This clonotype occurred a few times. The antigen remains unidentified. V and J are TRBV20-1 and TRBJ1-1; D ambiguous. This TCR derives from a man aged 18 to 35 who had mild COVID-19 (a few samples of this study predate the infection). Cell type and time point are not known. Sequencing input: PBMCs or a T cell subset sorted from them (not recorded which). The DNA of the CDR3 is TGCAGTGCGAAAGCAAGCAACATGAACACTGAAGCTTTCTTT. Residues: CSAKASNMNTEAFF.